This T cell receptor beta chain was obtained from a study of cytomegalovirus exposure and HLA in healthy donors (TCRdb year 2017). About the study as a whole: An earlier analysis of roughly 500 of the donors reported 276 Gb of sequence data and 117 million unique TCR beta sequences from about 180 million T cells. Typing coverage varied by locus: about 620-630 donors for A, B, C, DRB1 and DQB1; 522 for DQA1; over 600 for DPA1; around 450 for DPB1. On average, around 240,000 unique TCR beta nucleotide sequences were sequenced per donor among about 400 genotyped donors of the cohort, with about 17% of those sequences being non-productive. Genome-wide SNP genotypes for about 55% of the roughly 670 donors were used in a later genetic analysis, which treated that subset as a discovery cohort. An earlier analysis of approximately 630 of the donors applied high-throughput TCR beta sequencing to assess whether each TCR beta V gene segment acted as functional or pseudogenic. The study aimed to test whether cataloging public T cell receptors could reveal signatures of past pathogen exposure. Roughly five DR-DQ haplotypes were handled as single units for association and clustering because linkage in the cohort was strong. Alongside the repertoire data, information on donor age, sex, ethnicity and CMV serostatus was compiled. The study combined high-throughput TCR immunosequencing, statistical association of individual TCRs with disease status, and machine learning to predict cytomegalovirus infection status. A separate validation cohort of 100 to 150 different subjects was used in addition to the approximately 700-subject first cohort. The study profiled the T cell repertoires of hundreds of subjects by immunosequencing and related them to cytomegalovirus serostatus. Of the 300 to 500 genotyped donors, 65% to 90% were placed in the genetic ancestry cluster associated with self-reported Caucasian donors. Every repertoire in the discovery cohort had been generated on one and the same sequencing platform. About 330 gigabases of sequencing data and 70 million to 100 million unique TCR sequences made up an early release that covered about 640 HLA-typed donors. To study patterns of TCR occurrence, a later analysis re-analyzed previously published TCR beta repertoires from around 660 donors and added high-resolution HLA genotyping. Both class I and class II loci were covered by HLA typing, at four-digit resolution. Rather than drawing on any new phenotypic data, the later analysis identified candidate immune exposures from TCR beta sequences and the way those sequences occurred across donors. Broader findings and caveats from the paper: A total of some 180 TCR beta chains were listed by the study as associated with cytomegalovirus. HLA typing was unavailable for some donors at each locus, so association tests used only the typed subset. In a later analysis, most CMV-associated TCR beta chains were found to appear HLA-restricted, with HLA associations seemingly driven largely by CMV exposure. A cluster of highly shared sequence variants was judged likely to be a technical artifact of the sequencing pipeline. When HLA alleles, especially DR and DQ, strongly co-occurred, TCR associations were difficult to assign to individual alleles. While some public TCRs were present in many individuals, most TCR sequences turned up only very rarely across donors. The earlier analysis of about 600 of the donors excluded 15 to 20 rarely observed V segments, including chromosome 9 orphons, because counts were too low. Compared with the 666-donor mean, donors in an Asian-associated ancestry cluster had fewer N-insertions in productive TCRs, according to a later genetic analysis. At a false discovery rate of 0.05, a later analysis linked under 20,000 TCR beta sequences to specific HLA alleles. The 87-base-pair reads could not distinguish some IMGT-functional V segments, including TRBV6-2 and TRBV6-3, so those segments were excluded. A further reported finding was that TCR beta sequences accurately predicted the HLA-A and HLA-B alleles for most subjects in the first cohort. A later analysis found that HLA-associated TCR beta chains were more clonally expanded and had lower generation probabilities than equally common non-associated chains. A few of the identified cytomegalovirus-associated TCR beta chains were confirmed in vitro to be specific for cytomegalovirus antigens. In a later genetic analysis, a missense DCLRE1C variant was associated with V-gene and J-gene trimming of TCR beta chains, and the association was replicated in an independent cohort. In this cohort, only TCR beta chains were sequenced, and detectable features were limited by the absence of alpha or paired-chain data. In a later analysis, several top co-occurrence clusters were reported to appear linked to parvovirus B19, influenza, CMV and Epstein-Barr virus. The classifier was reported to diagnose cytomegalovirus status with high specificity and sensitivity in both the original and validation cohorts. Correlated functional status among segregating V segments might be attributable to linkage disequilibrium, but an unknown experimental factor could not be ruled out. CMV serostatus was the only immune exposure information available for the cohort. Presence/absence analyses assumed roughly uniform sequencing depth across donors, an assumption that may not hold. According to the authors, the approach could potentially be generalized to other disease states and immunological phenotypes. A later analysis found that TCR association rates varied across HLA loci, with DRB1 alleles showing the most associated TCRs and HLA-C alleles the fewest. Broadly in line with IMGT annotations, most TCR beta V segments showed up in productive rearrangements about 90% or about 30% of the time in an earlier analysis of about 500 of the donors.

The library was prepared using the immunoSEQ multiplex PCR assay. The multiplex PCR relied on a mix of 60 forward primers for TCR Vbeta segments and 13 reverse primers for TCR Jbeta segments. Amplification of the CDR3 region of rearranged TCR beta genes was performed with a multiplex PCR assay on genomic DNA. The amplified TCR beta libraries were sequenced on the Illumina HiSeq System as 87-base-pair reads. The paper's processing steps were these. A later analysis counted 65 million to 90 million unique TCR beta chains across the 640 or so repertoires, and roughly 11 million of these chains were shared by at least two donors. A nearest-neighbor algorithm error-corrected the raw reads and collapsed the reads into unique sequences, merging closely related sequences to remove PCR and sequencing errors. V, D and J gene segments were assigned by aligning CDR3 sequences to IMGT reference sequences. For a sequence to be retained, at least a six-nucleotide match to both a V gene segment and a J gene segment was required. Rearrangements were called productive when the CDR3 lacked stop codons and stayed in frame with V and J; all others were non-productive. CDR3 was defined according to IMGT convention as the region running from the second conserved V-encoded cysteine to the conserved J-encoded phenylalanine. The earlier analysis of a few hundred of the donors excluded any sequence lacking an unambiguous match to a single V gene segment. An earlier analysis of several hundred of the donors called V segments functional above 56.7% productive rearrangements and segregating when the between-donor standard deviation exceeded 5%. A statistical classification framework was developed to diagnose cytomegalovirus status using the catalog of TCR beta chain sequences. A later analysis assigned V and J genes by comparing TCR nucleotide sequences with IMGT/GENE-DB human TR gene sequences. In a later analysis, CDR3 sequences and most-parsimonious VDJ recombination scenarios were assigned using the TCRdist pipeline. In a later analysis, every TCR beta chain was defined by the combination of its CDR3 amino acid sequence and its V-gene family, and reads without a unique V-gene family were dropped. To address suspected cross-contamination and a sequencing artifact, a later analysis removed under 600 highly shared, low-generation-probability nucleotide sequences. In a later analysis, a clonal expansion index was calculated for each public chain from normalized within-repertoire ranks of inferred template counts. A later analysis computed generation probabilities with a VDJ recombination model fitted to out-of-frame rearrangements, and checked the results against IGoR. In a later analysis, hypergeometric tests were used to score TCR-TCR, TCR-HLA and TCR-CMV co-occurrence, with a repertoire-size bias correction applied to TCR pairs. In a later analysis, false discovery rates were estimated by permuting HLA or CMV assignments 20 times. A later analysis grouped co-occurring TCRs with DBSCAN, adding TCRdist sequence similarity when clustering within HLA-allele-positive subsets. Repertoires with fewer than 30,000 or more than 120,000 public chains, plus five repertoires with anomalous nucleotide sharing, were excluded from co-occurrence clustering. Not all clones reach the TCRdb copy of this immuneACCESS table, which keeps in-frame sequences only. Checked studies attribute under half of the gap to unresolved V genes and leave the rest unexplained. The V and J calls and the clone size are those of that table, but D and trimming were determined from the DNA. This sample lists approximately 180,000 clones; roughly 83% were detected once. 1.6% of the sample rests with the top ten.

Including cysteine and phenylalanine, the CDR3 has 17 amino acids. The read is trimmed to its CDR3 DNA, 51 bases read in frame from base 1. The germline V and J ends show losses of 3 bases and 0 bases respectively, and no gene match explains 1 base of the junction. Taken from the germline V gene, the CDR1 and CDR2 loops are LGHNA and YSLEER. The cohort comprised fewer than 700 healthy bone marrow donors. At the time of sampling, every cohort member was nominally healthy, though immune exposures that went unrecorded were likely present. The donor tested CMV seronegative and was one of the 352 seronegative cohort members. Each donor provided a peripheral blood sample, and peripheral blood mononuclear cells were used for TCR beta sequencing. The Qiagen DNeasy Blood Extraction Kit was used to extract genomic DNA from the blood cell samples. A word on this clone: Its antigen is currently not known. Per-base quality was not reported, and no clone a single base away is much larger than it.

The specimen was PBMCs. This receptor was identified in a woman in her forties or fifties in good health and CMV-seronegative. In this chain, TRBV4-3 is recombined with TRBJ2-6; TRBD1 agrees with 11 junctional bases. The CDR3 here reads CASSQGTGGSGANVLTF. The nucleotide sequence is given as TGCGCCAGCAGCCAGGGGACAGGGGGCTCTGGGGCCAACGTCCTGACTTTC.